This TCR beta chain was profiled in a study of shared clonotypes between healthy human individuals. Overall study: Aged 18 to 49, the donors were a couple of women and a few men.

Germline CDR1 is SQVTM and CDR2 is ANQGSEA. CDR3 length: 14 amino acids. Trimming pared 5 bases from V and 5 bases from J, leaving 16 bases between. CD45RO-negative cells were positively selected for CCR7, leaving out terminally differentiated effector memory CD45RA+ cells. Recent acute infections and vaccinations were absent in the healthy HIV-negative adult donors. Generated by immunoSEQ multiplex PCR, the TCRdb table keeps only in-frame clones and is missing some. This sample has under 850,000 clones, with 85% to 95% found just once. This sequence was found in a man younger than 45 in good health. Input material: naive CD8+ T cells sorted from blood. The chain has TRBV29-1 and TRBJ2-1; D gene unclear. CDR3: CSVLPLDLDNEQFF. For the CDR3, the DNA is TGCAGCGTTCTCCCTCTTGACCTCGACAATGAGCAGTTCTTC.